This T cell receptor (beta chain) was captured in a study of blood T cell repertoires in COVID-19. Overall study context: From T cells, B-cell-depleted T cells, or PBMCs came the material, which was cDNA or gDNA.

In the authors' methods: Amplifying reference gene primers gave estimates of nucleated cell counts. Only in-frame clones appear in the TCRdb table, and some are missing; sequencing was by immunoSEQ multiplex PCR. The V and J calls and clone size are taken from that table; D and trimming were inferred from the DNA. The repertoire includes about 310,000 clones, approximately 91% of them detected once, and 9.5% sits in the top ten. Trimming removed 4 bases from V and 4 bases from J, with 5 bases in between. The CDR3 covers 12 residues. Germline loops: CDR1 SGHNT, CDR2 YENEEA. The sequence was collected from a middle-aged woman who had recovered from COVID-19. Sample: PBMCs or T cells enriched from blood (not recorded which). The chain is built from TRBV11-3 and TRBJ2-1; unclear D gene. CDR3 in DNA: TGTGCCAGCAGCTCACGGTACAATGAGCAGTTCTTC. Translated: CASSSRYNEQFF. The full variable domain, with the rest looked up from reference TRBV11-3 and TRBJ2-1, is EAGVVQSPRYKIIEKKQPVAFWCNPISGHNTLYWYLQNLGQGPELLIRYENEEAVDDSQLPKDRFSAERLKGVDSTLKIQPAELGDSAVYLCASSSRYNEQFFGPGTRLTVL.